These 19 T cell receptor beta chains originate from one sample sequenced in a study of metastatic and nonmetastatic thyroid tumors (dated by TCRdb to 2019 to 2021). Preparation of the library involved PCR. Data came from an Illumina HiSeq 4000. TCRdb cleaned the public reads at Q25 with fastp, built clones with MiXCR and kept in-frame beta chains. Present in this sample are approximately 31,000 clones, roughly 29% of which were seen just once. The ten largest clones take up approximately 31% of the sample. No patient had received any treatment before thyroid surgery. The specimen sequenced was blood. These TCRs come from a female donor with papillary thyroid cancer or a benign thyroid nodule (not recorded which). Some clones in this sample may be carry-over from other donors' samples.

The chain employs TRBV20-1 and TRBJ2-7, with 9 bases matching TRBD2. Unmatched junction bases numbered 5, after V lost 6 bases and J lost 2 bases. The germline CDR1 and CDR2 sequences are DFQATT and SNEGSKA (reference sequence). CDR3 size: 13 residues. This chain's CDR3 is CSAKTSGPYEQYF. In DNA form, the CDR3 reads TGCAGTGCAAAGACTAGCGGACCCTACGAGCAGTACTTC.

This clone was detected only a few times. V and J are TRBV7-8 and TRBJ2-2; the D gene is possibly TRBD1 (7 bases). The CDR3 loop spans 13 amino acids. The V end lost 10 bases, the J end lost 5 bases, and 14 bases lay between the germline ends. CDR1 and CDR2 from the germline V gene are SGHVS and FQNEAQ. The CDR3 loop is CATSGGWTGELFF. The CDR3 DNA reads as TGTGCCACCTCAGGGGGGTGGACCGGGGAGCTGTTTTTT.

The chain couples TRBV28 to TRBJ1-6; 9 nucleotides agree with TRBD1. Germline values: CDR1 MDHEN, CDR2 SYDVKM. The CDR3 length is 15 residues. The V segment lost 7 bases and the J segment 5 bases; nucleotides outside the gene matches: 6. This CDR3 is CASTPGDRDNSPLHF. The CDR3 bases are TGTGCCAGCACCCCCGGGGACAGGGATAATTCACCCCTCCACTTT.

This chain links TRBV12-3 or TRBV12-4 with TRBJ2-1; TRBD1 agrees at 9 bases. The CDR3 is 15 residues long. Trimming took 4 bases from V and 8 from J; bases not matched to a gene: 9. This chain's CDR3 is CASSSRGQGIDEQFF. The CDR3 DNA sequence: TGTGCCAGCAGTTCACGGGGACAGGGTATCGATGAGCAGTTCTTC.

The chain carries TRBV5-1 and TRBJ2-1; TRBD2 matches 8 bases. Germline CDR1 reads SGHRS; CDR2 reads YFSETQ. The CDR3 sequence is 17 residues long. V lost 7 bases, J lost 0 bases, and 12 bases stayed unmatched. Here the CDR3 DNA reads TGCGCCAGCTCACCTGGGCTAGCGGGTTTCTCCTACAATGAGCAGTTCTTC. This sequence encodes CASSPGLAGFSYNEQFF. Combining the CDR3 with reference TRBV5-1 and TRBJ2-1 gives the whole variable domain KAGVTQTPRYLIKTRGQQVTLSCSPISGHRSVSWYQQTPGQGLQFLFEYFSETQRNKGNFPGRFSGRQFSNSRSEMNVSTLELGDSALYLCASSPGLAGFSYNEQFFGPGTRLTVL.

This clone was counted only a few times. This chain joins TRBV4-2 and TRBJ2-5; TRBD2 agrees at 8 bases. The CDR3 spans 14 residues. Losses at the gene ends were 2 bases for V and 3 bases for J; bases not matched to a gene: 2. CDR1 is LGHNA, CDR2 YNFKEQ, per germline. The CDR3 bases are TGTGCCAGCAGCCAAAAGCGGGGGAAAGAGACCCAGTACTTC. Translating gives CASSQKRGKETQYF.

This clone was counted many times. The CDR3 DNA reads TGTGCCAGCAGCCAATCGCAGGGGTGGGAGTTTTCACCCCTCCACTTT. This gives the protein CASSQSQGWEFSPLHF. V gene TRBV4-2 combines with J gene TRBJ1-6; D is possibly TRBD1 (6 bases). Germline CDR1 LGHNA, CDR2 YNFKEQ. V gave up 2 bases and J gave up 9 bases, with 17 bases separating them. CDR3 length equals 16 residues.

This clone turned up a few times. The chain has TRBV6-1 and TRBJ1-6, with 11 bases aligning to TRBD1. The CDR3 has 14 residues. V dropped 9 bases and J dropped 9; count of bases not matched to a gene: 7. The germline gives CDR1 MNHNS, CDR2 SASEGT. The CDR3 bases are TGTGCCAGTAGTCCCGGGACAGGGGGTTCACCCCTCCACTTT. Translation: CASSPGTGGSPLHF.

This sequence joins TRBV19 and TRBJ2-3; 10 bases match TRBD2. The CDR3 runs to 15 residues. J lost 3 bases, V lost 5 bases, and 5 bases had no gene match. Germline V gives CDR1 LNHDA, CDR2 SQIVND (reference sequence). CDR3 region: CASSLGLARTDTQYF. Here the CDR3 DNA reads TGTGCCAGTAGTTTGGGACTAGCGCGGACAGATACGCAGTATTTT.

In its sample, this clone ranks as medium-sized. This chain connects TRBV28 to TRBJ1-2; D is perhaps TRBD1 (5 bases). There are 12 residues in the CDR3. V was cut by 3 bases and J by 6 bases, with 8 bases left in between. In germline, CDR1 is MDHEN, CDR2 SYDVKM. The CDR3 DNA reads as TGTGCCAGCAGTTTTGGGGGGGATGGCTACACCTTC. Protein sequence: CASSFGGDGYTF.

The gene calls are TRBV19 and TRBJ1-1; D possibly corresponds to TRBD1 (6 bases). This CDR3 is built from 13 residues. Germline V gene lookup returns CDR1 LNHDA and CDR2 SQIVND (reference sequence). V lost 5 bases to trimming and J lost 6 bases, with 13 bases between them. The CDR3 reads CASSVEQGSEAFF. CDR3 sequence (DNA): TGTGCCAGTAGTGTCGAACAGGGATCTGAAGCTTTCTTT.

CDR3 coding DNA: TGCGCCAGCAGCTCTGGACTAGCTTCCTACAATGAGCAGTTCTTC. This codes for CASSSGLASYNEQFF. V usage is TRBV5-1 and J usage is TRBJ2-1; 8 bases fit TRBD2. J lost 1 base, V lost 3 bases, and 3 bases had no gene match. The CDR3 spans 15 residues. Germline V gives CDR1 SGHRS, CDR2 YFSETQ.

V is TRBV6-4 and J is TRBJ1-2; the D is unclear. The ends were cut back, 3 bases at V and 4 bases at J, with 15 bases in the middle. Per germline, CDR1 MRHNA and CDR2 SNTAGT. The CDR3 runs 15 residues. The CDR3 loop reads CASSEAVGGIYGYTF. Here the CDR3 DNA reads TGTGCCAGCAGTGAGGCAGTTGGAGGGATCTATGGCTACACCTTC.

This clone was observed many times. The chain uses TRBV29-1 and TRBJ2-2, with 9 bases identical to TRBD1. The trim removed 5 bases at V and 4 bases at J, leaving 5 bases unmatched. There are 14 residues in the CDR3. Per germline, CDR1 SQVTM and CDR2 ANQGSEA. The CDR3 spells CSVWDRESTGELFF. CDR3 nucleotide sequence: TGCAGCGTTTGGGACAGGGAGAGCACCGGGGAGCTGTTTTTT.

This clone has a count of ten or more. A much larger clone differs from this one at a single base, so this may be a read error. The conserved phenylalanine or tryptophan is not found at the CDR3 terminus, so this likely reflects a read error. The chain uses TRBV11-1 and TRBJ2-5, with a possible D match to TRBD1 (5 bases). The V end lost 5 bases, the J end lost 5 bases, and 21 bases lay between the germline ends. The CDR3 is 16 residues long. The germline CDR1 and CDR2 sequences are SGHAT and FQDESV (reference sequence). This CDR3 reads CASSIRNGPKGETQYL. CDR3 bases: TGTGCCAGCAGCATAAGGAACGGACCGAAGGGGGAGACCCAGTACCTC.

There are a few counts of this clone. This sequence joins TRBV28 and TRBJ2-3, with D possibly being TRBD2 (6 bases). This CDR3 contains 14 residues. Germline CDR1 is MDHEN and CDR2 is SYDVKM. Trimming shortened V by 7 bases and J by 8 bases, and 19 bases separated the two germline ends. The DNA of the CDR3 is TGTGCCAGCACCACAGGAGGGAGTAAGATTACGCAGTATTTT. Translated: CASTTGGSKITQYF.

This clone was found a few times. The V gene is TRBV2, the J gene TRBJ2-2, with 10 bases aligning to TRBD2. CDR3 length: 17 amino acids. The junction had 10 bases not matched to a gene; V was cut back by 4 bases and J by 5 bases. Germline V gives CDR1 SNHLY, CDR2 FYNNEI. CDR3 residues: CASSVRGAGGRTGELFF. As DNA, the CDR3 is TGTGCCAGCAGTGTCCGAGGAGCGGGAGGGCGAACCGGGGAGCTGTTTTTT.

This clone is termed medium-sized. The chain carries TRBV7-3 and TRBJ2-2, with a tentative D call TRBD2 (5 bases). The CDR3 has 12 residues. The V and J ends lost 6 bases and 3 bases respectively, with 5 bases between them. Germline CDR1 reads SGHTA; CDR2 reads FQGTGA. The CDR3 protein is CASSSDTGELFF. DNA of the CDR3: TGTGCCAGCAGTAGCGACACCGGGGAGCTGTTTTTT.

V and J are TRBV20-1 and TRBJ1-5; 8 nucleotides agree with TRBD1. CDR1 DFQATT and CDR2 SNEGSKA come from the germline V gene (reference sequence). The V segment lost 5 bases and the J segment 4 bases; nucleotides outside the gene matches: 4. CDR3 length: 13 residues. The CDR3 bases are TGCAGTGCTGCCGGGACAGGAAATCAGCCCCAGCATTTT. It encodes CSAAGTGNQPQHF.